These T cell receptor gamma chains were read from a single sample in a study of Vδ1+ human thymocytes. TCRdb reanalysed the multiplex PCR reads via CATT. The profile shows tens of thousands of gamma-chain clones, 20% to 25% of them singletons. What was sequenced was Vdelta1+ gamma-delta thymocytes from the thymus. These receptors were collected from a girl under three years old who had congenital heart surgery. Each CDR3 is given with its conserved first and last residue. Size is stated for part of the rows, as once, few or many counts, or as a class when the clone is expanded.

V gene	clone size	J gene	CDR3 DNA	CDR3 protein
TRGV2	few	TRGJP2	TGTGCCACCTGGGACGGGGACGATAGTAGTGATTGGATCAAGACGTTT	CATWDGDDSSDWIKTF
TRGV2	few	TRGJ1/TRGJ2	TGTGCCACCTGGGACAAGGTTGGGTATAAGAAACTCTTT	CATWDKVGYKKLF
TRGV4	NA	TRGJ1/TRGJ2	TGTGCCACCTGGGATGGCCGGGGTTGTTATAAGAAACTCTTT	CATWDGRGCYKKLF
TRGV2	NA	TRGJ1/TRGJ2	TGTGCCACCTGGGATGGGCAATCACTCCCGCGGGGGAAACTCTTT	CATWDGQSLPRGKLF
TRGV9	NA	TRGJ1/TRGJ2	TGTGCCTTGTGGGAGGAAACTTATAAGAAACTCTTT	CALWEETYKKLF
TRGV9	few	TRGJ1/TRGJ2	TGTGCCTTGTGGGAGGTGCAGGAATGTTATAAGAAACTCTTT	CALWEVQECYKKLF
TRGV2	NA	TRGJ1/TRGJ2	TGTGCCACTTGGGACGGGCCACAAGATTATAAGAAACTCTTT	CATWDGPQDYKKLF
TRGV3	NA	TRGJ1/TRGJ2	TGTGCCACCTGGACACATAAGAAACTCTTT	CATWTHKKLF
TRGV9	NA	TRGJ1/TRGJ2	TGTGCCTTGTGGGAGGAGATCCTTTGTTATAAGAAACTCTTT	CALWEEILCYKKLF
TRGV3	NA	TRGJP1	TGTGCCACCTGGGACAGGTCGACCACTGGTTGGTTCAAGATATTT	CATWDRSTTGWFKIF
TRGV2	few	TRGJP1	TGTGCCACCTGGGACGGTTCCCTCACTGGTTGGTTCAAGATATTT	CATWDGSLTGWFKIF
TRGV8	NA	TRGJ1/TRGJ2	TGTGCCACCTGGGATAGGCAACCCCCCTTTTATTATAAGAAACTCTTT	CATWDRQPPFYYKKLF
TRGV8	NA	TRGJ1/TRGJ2	TGTGCCACCTGGGATAAGGCTGATTATAAGAAACTCTTT	CATWDKADYKKLF
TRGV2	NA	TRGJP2	TGTGCCACCTGTTTACGTAGTGATTGGATCAAGACGTTT	CATCLRSDWIKTF
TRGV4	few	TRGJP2	TGTGCCACCTGGGCTGGGGTTAGTGATTGGATCAAGACGTTT	CATWAGVSDWIKTF
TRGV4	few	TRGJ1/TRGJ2	TGTGCCACCTGGGATGGGCGGCCTAATTATTATAAGAAACTCTTT	CATWDGRPNYYKKLF
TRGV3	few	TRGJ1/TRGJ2	TGTACCACCTGGGATGGGGAGAAACTCTTT	CTTWDGEKLF
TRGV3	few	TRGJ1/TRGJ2	TGTGCCACCTGGGACAGGCTAAGGGGTTATAAGAAACTCTTT	CATWDRLRGYKKLF
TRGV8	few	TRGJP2	TGTGCCACCTGGGCCGCCCTTAGTAGTGATTGGATCAAGACGTTT	CATWAALSSDWIKTF
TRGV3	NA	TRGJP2	TGTGCCACCCGATATAGTAGTGATTGGATCAAGACGTTT	CATRYSSDWIKTF
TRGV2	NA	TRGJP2	TGTGCCACCTGGGACGGACTCCTATATAGTAGTGATTGGATCAAGACGTTT	CATWDGLLYSSDWIKTF
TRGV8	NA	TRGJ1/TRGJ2	TGTGCCACCTGGGATAAAATGGAGGGTTATTATAAGAAACTCTTT	CATWDKMEGYYKKLF
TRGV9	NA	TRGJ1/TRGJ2	TGTGCCTCGCGGGAAGGGAAACTCTTT	CASREGKLF
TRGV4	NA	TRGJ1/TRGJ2	TGTGCCACCTGGGATGGCCGCAGCCATCATCACTATAAGAAACTCTTT	CATWDGRSHHHYKKLF
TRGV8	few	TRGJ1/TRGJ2	TGTGCCACCTGGGATAGAGATTATTATAAGAAACTCTTT	CATWDRDYYKKLF